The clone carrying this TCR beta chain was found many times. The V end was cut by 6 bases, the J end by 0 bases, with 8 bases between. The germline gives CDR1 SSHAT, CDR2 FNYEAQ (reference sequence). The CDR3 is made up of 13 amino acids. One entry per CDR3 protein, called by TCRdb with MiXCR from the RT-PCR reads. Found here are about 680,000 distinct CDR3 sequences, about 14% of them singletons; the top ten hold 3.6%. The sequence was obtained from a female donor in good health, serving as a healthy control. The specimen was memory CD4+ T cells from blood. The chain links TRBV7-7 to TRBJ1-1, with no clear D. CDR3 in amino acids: CASSSQMNTEAFF. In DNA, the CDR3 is TGTGCCAGCAGTTCCCAGATGAACACTGAAGCTTTCTTT.